These 15 T cell receptor beta chains came from one sample sequenced in a study of blood T cell repertoires in COVID-19. Sequencing used immunoSEQ multiplex PCR; TCRdb keeps in-frame clones, though not all of them. The profile shows 110,000 to 150,000 clones, 82% of them singletons. Sequenced sample: peripheral blood. The receptor source for this set is a woman aged 80 or over with acute or convalescent COVID-19.

The count of this clone is one. The V call is TRBV5-1, the J call TRBJ2-7, with unresolved D. The CDR3 is made up of 12 amino acids. Germline loops: CDR1 SGHRS, CDR2 YFSETQ. V lost 3 bases to trimming and J lost 3 bases, with 7 bases between them. CDR3 sequence reads: CASSSLGYEQYF. The CDR3 coding sequence is TGCGCCAGCAGCTCCCTAGGCTACGAGCAGTACTTC.

This rearrangement joins TRBV7-2 to TRBJ1-6; 7 bases are a match to TRBD1. V was pared by 5 bases and J by 6 bases, with 13 bases of the junction left unmatched. This CDR3 spans 17 amino acids. The germline CDR1 and CDR2 sequences are SGHTA and FQGNSA. CDR3 nucleotides: TGTGCCAGCAGCCCGTGGTTTTTTCGGGACAGTAATTCACCCCTCCACTTT. It yields the protein CASSPWFFRDSNSPLHF.

As to this clone: Other nucleotide sequences from this sample produce the same CDR3. The chain couples TRBV7-8 to TRBJ2-5; D may be TRBD2 (6 bases). Germline V CDR1 and CDR2: SGHVS, FQNEAQ. The CDR3 has 14 residues. Trimming removed 2 bases at V and 2 bases at J, with 9 bases between. The CDR3: CASSLIGGQETQYF. The CDR3 bases are TGTGCCAGCAGCTTAATCGGGGGACAAGAGACCCAGTACTTC.

The chain employs TRBV5-1 and TRBJ1-2, with 9 bases that match TRBD1. V lost 4 bases to trimming and J lost 8 bases; unmatched junction nucleotides: 15. The CDR3 covers 16 residues. Germline assignment: CDR1 SGHRS and CDR2 YFSETQ. DNA for the CDR3: TGCGCCAGCAGCCTCCAGCCGACAGGGGGAGGGTACGGCTACACCTTC. Translating it yields CASSLQPTGGGYGYTF.

The chain uses TRBV6-5 and TRBJ1-6; maybe TRBD1 (6 bases). V lost 6 bases and J lost 5, with 11 bases in between. The CDR3 contains 14 residues. CDR1 is MNHEY, CDR2 SVGAGI, per germline. Here the CDR3 reads CASSVDSDNSPLHF. The CDR3 DNA sequence: TGTGCCAGCAGCGTGGACAGCGATAATTCACCCCTCCACTTT.

This chain links TRBV7-9 with TRBJ2-3; D remains ambiguous. The V and J ends lost 5 bases and 5 bases respectively, with 26 bases between them. The CDR3 is made up of 18 amino acids. The V gene's germline CDR1 is SEHNR and CDR2 FQNEAQ (reference sequence). The CDR3 DNA reads TGTGCCAGCAGCGACATTAGACGTAACACAGTTTCTGTAGATACGCAGTATTTT. Residues: CASSDIRRNTVSVDTQYF.

This rearrangement joins TRBV2 to TRBJ1-1; D unclear. V was cut by 3 bases and J by 9 bases, with 8 bases left in between. There are 11 residues in the CDR3. Germline CDR1 reads SNHLY; CDR2 reads FYNNEI. The CDR3 nucleotides are TGTGCCAGCAGTGATGAGTTCCAAGCTTTCTTT. Its protein product is CASSDEFQAFF.

This rearrangement joins TRBV4-2 to TRBJ2-1, with 10 positions matching TRBD2. V was pared by 2 bases and J by 6 bases, with 10 bases of the junction left unmatched. The length of the CDR3 is 17 residues. The germline V gene has CDR1 LGHNA and CDR2 YNFKEQ. Here the CDR3 reads CASSQRLAGELGNEQFF. DNA of the CDR3: TGTGCCAGCAGCCAACGTCTAGCGGGAGAACTAGGCAATGAGCAGTTCTTC.

V is TRBV6-6 and J is TRBJ2-7; the D is unclear. CDR1 and CDR2 from the germline V gene are MNHNY and SVGAGI (reference sequence). The CDR3 is 14 amino acids. The ends were cut back, 0 bases at V and 7 bases at J, with 13 bases in the middle. CDR3 nucleotide sequence: TGTGCCAGCAGTTACTCTCCGGTACCCGGGGAGCAGTACTTC. Translation: CASSYSPVPGEQYF.

This rearrangement joins TRBV28 to TRBJ1-1; D might be TRBD1 (6 bases). Germline V gene data show CDR1 as MDHEN and CDR2 as SYDVKM. Trimming stripped 1 base from V and 6 bases from J, with 6 bases between. The CDR3 extends over 12 amino acids. DNA of the CDR3: TGTGCCAGCAGTTTATCAGGGGCTGAAGCTTTCTTT. Its translation: CASSLSGAEAFF.

This chain links TRBV2 with TRBJ2-6; D may be TRBD1 (5 bases). V lost 4 bases and J 9 bases, leaving 13 bases between the germline ends. The CDR3 runs to 14 residues. The germline CDR1 and CDR2 sequences are SNHLY and FYNNEI. CDR3 amino acids: CASSVDFRGNVLTF. The CDR3 nucleotides read TGTGCCAGCAGTGTCGACTTTAGGGGCAACGTCCTGACTTTC.

J is TRBJ1-3 and V is TRBV7-8; tentatively, D is TRBD1 (5 bases). The CDR3 extends over 14 amino acids. With 4 bases removed from V and 4 bases from J, the gap between germline ends came to 11 bases. Germline V gene sequence: CDR1 SGHVS, CDR2 FQNEAQ. This CDR3 reads CASSYTGYGNTIYF. CDR3 sequence (DNA): TGTGCCAGCAGCTATACAGGTTACGGAAACACCATATATTTT.

The V and J genes are TRBV6-6 and TRBJ1-4, with D perhaps matching TRBD1 (5 bases). The V and J ends lost 6 bases and 0 bases respectively, with 8 bases between them. In germline, CDR1 is MNHNY, CDR2 SVGAGI (reference sequence). The CDR3 contains 14 residues. The CDR3 is CASRPGSTNEKLFF. The CDR3 nucleotides read TGTGCCAGCAGACCAGGGTCAACTAATGAAAAACTGTTTTTT.

This chain uses TRBV5-6 with TRBJ1-4, with D possibly being TRBD1 (5 bases). The CDR3 extends over 14 amino acids. V was trimmed by 3 bases and J by 1 base, leaving 7 bases between them. CDR1 is SGHDT and CDR2 is YYEEEE in the germline V gene. Written as DNA, the CDR3 is TGTGCCAGCAGCTGGCAGGGAACTAATGAAAAACTGTTTTTT. Protein sequence: CASSWQGTNEKLFF.

This chain connects TRBV10-3 to TRBJ2-3; 12 nucleotides align to TRBD1. The germline V gene encodes CDR1 ENHRY and CDR2 SYGVKD. CDR3 length: 17 residues. The V and J ends lost 5 bases and 4 bases, in that order; junction bases with no gene match: 10. CDR3 nucleotide sequence: TGTGCCATCAGTAAGGGACAGGGGGCGATTTTGTCAGATACGCAGTATTTT. Encoded protein: CAISKGQGAILSDTQYF.